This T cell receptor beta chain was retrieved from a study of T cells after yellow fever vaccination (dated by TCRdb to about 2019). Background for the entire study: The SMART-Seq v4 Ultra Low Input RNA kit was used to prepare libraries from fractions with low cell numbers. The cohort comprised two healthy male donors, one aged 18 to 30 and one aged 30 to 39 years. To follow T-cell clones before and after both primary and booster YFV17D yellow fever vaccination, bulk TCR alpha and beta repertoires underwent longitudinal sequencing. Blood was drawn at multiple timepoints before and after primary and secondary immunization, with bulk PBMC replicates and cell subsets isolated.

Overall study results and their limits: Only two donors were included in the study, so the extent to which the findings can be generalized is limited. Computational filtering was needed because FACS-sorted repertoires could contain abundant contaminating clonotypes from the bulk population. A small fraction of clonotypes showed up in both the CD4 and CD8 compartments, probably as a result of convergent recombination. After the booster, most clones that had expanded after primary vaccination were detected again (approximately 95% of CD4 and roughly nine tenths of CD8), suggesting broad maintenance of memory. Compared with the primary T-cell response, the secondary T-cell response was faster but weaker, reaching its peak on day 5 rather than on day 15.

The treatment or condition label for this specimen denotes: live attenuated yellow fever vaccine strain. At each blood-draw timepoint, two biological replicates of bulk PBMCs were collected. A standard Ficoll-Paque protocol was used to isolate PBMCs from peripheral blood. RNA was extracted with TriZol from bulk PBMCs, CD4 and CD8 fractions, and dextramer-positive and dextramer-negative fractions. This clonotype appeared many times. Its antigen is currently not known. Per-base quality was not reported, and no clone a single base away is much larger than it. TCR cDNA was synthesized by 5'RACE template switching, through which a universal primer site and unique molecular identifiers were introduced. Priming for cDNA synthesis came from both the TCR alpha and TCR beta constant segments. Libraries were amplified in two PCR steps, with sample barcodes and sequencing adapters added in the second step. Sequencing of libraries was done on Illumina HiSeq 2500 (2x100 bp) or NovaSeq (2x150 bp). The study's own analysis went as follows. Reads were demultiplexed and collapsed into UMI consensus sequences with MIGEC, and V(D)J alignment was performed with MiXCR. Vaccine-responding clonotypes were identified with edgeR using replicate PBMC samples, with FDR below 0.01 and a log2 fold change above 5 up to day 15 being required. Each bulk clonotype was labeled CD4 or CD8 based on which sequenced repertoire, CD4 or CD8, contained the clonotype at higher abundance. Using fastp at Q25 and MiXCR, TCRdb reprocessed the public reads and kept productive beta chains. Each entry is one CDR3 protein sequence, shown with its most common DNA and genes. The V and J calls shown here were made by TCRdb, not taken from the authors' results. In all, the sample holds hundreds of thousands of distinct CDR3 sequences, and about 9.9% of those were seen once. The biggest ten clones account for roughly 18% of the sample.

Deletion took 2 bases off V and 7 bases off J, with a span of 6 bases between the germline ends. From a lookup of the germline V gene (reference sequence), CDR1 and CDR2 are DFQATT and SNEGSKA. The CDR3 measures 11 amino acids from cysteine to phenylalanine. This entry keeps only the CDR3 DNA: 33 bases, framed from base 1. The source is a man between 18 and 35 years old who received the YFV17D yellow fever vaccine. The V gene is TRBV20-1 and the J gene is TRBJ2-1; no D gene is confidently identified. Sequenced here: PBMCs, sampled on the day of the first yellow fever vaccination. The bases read TGCAGTGCTAGATTCGAGAATGAGCAGTTCTTC. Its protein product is CSARFENEQFF.